What follows are 9 T cell receptor beta chains derived from one specimen sequenced in a study of shared T cell receptors in the human thymus. Assay: immunoSEQ multiplex PCR; the TCRdb copy retains only in-frame clones and omits some. Of a few hundred thousand clones in the sample, approximately 95% were seen once. The sequenced material came from thymocytes. The receptors come from a human donor.

The CDR3 sequence is CASSQEGTRKNYGYTF. The CDR3 bases are TGCGCCAGCAGCCAAGAAGGAACCCGAAAAAACTATGGCTACACCTTC. This chain uses TRBV4-3 with TRBJ1-2; D remains ambiguous. The CDR3 has 16 residues. Germline loops: CDR1 LGHNA, CDR2 YSLEER. The V gene lost 0 bases and the J gene lost 2 bases, with 13 bases spanning the gap.

This chain joins TRBV5-1 and TRBJ2-2; the D gene is possibly TRBD1 (6 bases). Germline V gives CDR1 SGHRS, CDR2 YFSETQ. With 4 bases removed from V and 4 bases from J, the gap between germline ends came to 11 bases. The length of the CDR3 is 14 residues. CDR3 region: CASSVQGGTGELFF. In DNA form, the CDR3 reads TGCGCCAGCAGCGTACAGGGTGGCACCGGGGAGCTGTTTTTT.

This chain uses TRBV5-1 with TRBJ2-5, with D hard to call. The V and J ends lost 5 bases and 5 bases respectively, with 13 bases between them. The CDR3 spans 13 residues. Per the germline V gene, CDR1 is SGHRS and CDR2 is YFSETQ. The CDR3 loop is CASRPVTPETQYF. DNA for the CDR3: TGCGCCAGCAGGCCGGTTACTCCGGAGACCCAGTACTTC. Full variable domain (rest looked up from reference TRBV5-1 and TRBJ2-5): KAGVTQTPRYLIKTRGQQVTLSCSPISGHRSVSWYQQTPGQGLQFLFEYFSETQRNKGNFPGRFSGRQFSNSRSEMNVSTLELGDSALYLCASRPVTPETQYFGPGTRLLVL.

The chain carries TRBV27 and TRBJ2-7; unclear D gene. Per germline, CDR1 MNHEY and CDR2 SMNVEV (reference sequence). There are 15 residues in the CDR3. Trimming stripped 0 bases from V and 0 bases from J, with 9 bases between. The CDR3 protein is CASSLSSSSSYEQYF. The CDR3 DNA follows: TGTGCCAGCAGTTTATCAAGCTCGAGCTCCTACGAGCAGTACTTC.

The chain is built from TRBV29-1 and TRBJ1-5; D remains unclear. Trimming stripped 3 bases from V and 2 bases from J, with 8 bases between. The germline CDR1 and CDR2 sequences are SQVTM and ANQGSEA. This CDR3 contains 13 residues. CDR3 in DNA: TGCAGCGTTGAGGTCGAGGGCAATCAGCCCCAGCATTTT. The encoded protein is CSVEVEGNQPQHF.

The gene calls are TRBV6-1 and TRBJ2-7; D may be TRBD1 (6 bases). Looked up from germline, CDR1 is MNHNS and CDR2 is SASEGT. The CDR3 spans 15 residues. V gave up 10 bases and J gave up 2 bases, with 21 bases separating them. CDR3 DNA sequence: TGTGCCATTTTCGATGGGGGCAAGCCTCCCTACGAGCAGTACTTC. Translation: CAIFDGGKPPYEQYF.

This clone is a singleton in its sample. The gene calls are TRBV5-4 and TRBJ2-3, with a weak D call TRBD1 (5 bases). This CDR3 comprises 15 residues. In germline, CDR1 is SGHNT, CDR2 YYREEE (reference sequence). V was pared by 2 bases and J by 2 bases, with 12 bases between. The CDR3 DNA reads as TGTGCCAGCAGCTTACCACAGGACCCCACAGATACGCAGTATTTT. Amino acids: CASSLPQDPTDTQYF.

The rearrangement uses TRBV30 and TRBJ2-2; perhaps TRBD2 as D (6 bases). CDR3 size: 15 residues. CDR1 is GTSNPN, CDR2 SVGIG, per germline (reference sequence). The germline V and J ends were trimmed by 4 bases and 6 bases, with 18 bases remaining between them. CDR3 amino acids: CAWKLAVWEPGELFF. The CDR3 coding sequence is TGTGCCTGGAAATTAGCGGTTTGGGAACCCGGGGAGCTGTTTTTT.

The chain carries TRBV5-1 and TRBJ2-3; possible D gene TRBD1, 5 bases. CDR3 length: 16 amino acids. CDR1 is SGHRS, CDR2 YFSETQ, per germline. V lost 1 base to trimming and J lost 0 bases, with 12 bases between them. CDR3 sequence reads: CASSLTPGHSTDTQYF. The CDR3, as DNA: TGCGCCAGCAGCTTGACCCCCGGACACAGCACAGATACGCAGTATTTT.